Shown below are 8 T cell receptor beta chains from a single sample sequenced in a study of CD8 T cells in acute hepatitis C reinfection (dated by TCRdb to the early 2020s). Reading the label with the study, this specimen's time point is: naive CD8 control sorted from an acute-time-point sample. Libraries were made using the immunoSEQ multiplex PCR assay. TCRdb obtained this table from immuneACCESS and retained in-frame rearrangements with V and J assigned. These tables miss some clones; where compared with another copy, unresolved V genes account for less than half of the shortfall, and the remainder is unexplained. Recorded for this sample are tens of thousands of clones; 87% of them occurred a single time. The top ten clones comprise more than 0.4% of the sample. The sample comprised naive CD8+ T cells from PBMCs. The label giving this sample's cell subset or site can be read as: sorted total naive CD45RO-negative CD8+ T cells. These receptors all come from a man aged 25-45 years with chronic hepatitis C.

The CDR3 sequence is CASSYGVSYEQYF. CDR3 nucleotide sequence: TGTGCCAGCAGTTACGGCGTCTCCTACGAGCAGTACTTC. The chain is built from TRBV6-6 and TRBJ2-7; unclear D gene. CDR3 size: 13 residues. Trimming left V 2 bases short and J 0 bases short, with 5 bases between. Germline assignment: CDR1 MNHNY and CDR2 SVGAGI (reference sequence).

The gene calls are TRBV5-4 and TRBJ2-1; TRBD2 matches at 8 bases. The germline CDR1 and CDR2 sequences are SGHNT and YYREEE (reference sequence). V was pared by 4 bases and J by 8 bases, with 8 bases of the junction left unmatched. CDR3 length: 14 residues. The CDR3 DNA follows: TGTGCCAGCAGCACCGGACTAGCAATCGATGAGCAGTTCTTC. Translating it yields CASSTGLAIDEQFF. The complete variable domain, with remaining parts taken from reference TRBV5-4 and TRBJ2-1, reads ETGVTQSPTHLIKTRGQQVTLRCSSQSGHNTVSWYQQALGQGPQFIFQYYREEENGRGNFPPRFSGLQFPNYSSELNVNALELDDSALYLCASSTGLAIDEQFFGPGTRLTVL.

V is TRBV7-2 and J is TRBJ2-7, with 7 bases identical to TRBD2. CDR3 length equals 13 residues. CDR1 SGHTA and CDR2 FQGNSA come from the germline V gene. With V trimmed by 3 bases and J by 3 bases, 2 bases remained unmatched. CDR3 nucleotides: TGTGCCAGCAGCTTGGGGGACTACTACGAGCAGTACTTC. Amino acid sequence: CASSLGDYYEQYF.

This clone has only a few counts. The chain's CDR3 is CASFGDTTLSGNTIYF. In DNA form, the CDR3 reads TGTGCCAGCTTTGGGGACACCACCCTCTCTGGAAACACCATATATTTT. The rearrangement uses TRBV2 and TRBJ1-3, with D possibly being TRBD1 (6 bases). The V end lost 8 bases, the J end lost 0 bases, and 17 bases lay between the germline ends. CDR1 is SNHLY, CDR2 FYNNEI, per germline. The CDR3 is made up of 16 amino acids.

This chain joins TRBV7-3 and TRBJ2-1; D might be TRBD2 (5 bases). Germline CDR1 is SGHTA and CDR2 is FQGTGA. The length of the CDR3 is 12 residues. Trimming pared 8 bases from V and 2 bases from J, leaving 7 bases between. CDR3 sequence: CASGSAYNEQFF. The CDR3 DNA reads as TGTGCCAGCGGGAGTGCCTACAATGAGCAGTTCTTC.

The CDR3 spells CASSVPPPDTQYF. In nucleotides, the CDR3 is TGTGCCAGCAGCGTACCCCCCCCGGATACGCAGTATTTT. The chain couples TRBV9 to TRBJ2-3; D call uncertain. V gave up 1 base and J gave up 6 bases, with 9 bases separating them. CDR1 SGDLS and CDR2 YYNGEE come from the germline V gene. The CDR3 has 13 amino acids.

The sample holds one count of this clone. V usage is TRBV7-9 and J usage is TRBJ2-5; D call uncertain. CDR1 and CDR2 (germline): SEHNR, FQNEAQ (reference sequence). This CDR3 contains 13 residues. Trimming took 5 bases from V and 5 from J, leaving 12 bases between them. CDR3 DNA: TGTGCCAGCAGCCCAGCGAACGGCGAGACCCAGTACTTC. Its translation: CASSPANGETQYF.

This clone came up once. The CDR3: CASSGRDSPPYEQYF. The CDR3 DNA follows: TGTGCCAGCAGCGGCCGGGACTCCCCGCCTTACGAGCAGTACTTC. This chain connects TRBV9 to TRBJ2-7; D may be TRBD2 (6 bases). V lost 3 bases to trimming and J lost 4 bases, with 17 bases between them. This CDR3 comprises 15 residues. Germline V gene data show CDR1 as SGDLS and CDR2 as YYNGEE.